These 14 T cell receptor beta chains were sequenced from one sample in a study of OX40 agonist ivuxolimab in advanced cancers. Assay used: immunoSEQ multiplex PCR; TCRdb lists only in-frame clones, some missing. This repertoire shows about 83,000 clones, 85% found once; its top ten account for roughly 0.71%. The sequences come from CD4+ or CD8+ T cells sorted from blood, collected in a trial of the OX40 agonist ivuxolimab. The receptors shown here come from an adult with an advanced solid tumor such as melanoma, head and neck, liver or kidney cancer.

The DNA of the CDR3 is TGTGCCAGCTCACCTGAGTTGGTAAACACTGAAGCTTTCTTT. Encoded protein: CASSPELVNTEAFF. V usage is TRBV18 and J usage is TRBJ1-1; D ambiguous. This CDR3 contains 14 residues. Germline lookup yields CDR1 KGHSH and CDR2 LQKENI. Trimming removed 3 bases from V and 2 bases from J, with 10 bases in between.

The gene calls are TRBV4-2 and TRBJ1-2, with a possible D match to TRBD1 (5 bases). The CDR3 length is 15 residues. Germline V lookup: CDR1 LGHNA, CDR2 YNFKEQ. V lost 1 base to trimming and J lost 7 bases, with 16 bases between them. CDR3 residues: CASSQGSGSIGGYTF. For the CDR3, the DNA is TGTGCCAGCAGCCAAGGCTCAGGGAGTATCGGTGGCTACACCTTC.

J is TRBJ2-7 and V is TRBV7-2; 13 nucleotides line up with TRBD2. The CDR3 is 16 amino acids. CDR1 is SGHTA, CDR2 FQGNSA, per germline. The V segment lost 2 bases and the J segment 0 bases; nucleotides outside the gene matches: 1. CDR3 loop: CASSLTSGGASYEQYF. DNA for the CDR3: TGTGCCAGCAGCTTAACTAGCGGGGGGGCCTCCTACGAGCAGTACTTC. The variable domain in full, with the rest retrieved from reference TRBV7-2 and TRBJ2-7, is GAGVSQSPSNKVTEKGKDVELRCDPISGHTALYWYRQSLGQGLEFLIYFQGNSAPDKSGLPSDRFSAERTGGSVSTLTIQRTQQEDSAVYLCASSLTSGGASYEQYFGPGTRLTVT.

The rearrangement links TRBV30 to TRBJ2-2, with no clear D. The CDR3 has 12 amino acids. Looked up from germline, CDR1 is GTSNPN and CDR2 is SVGIG (reference sequence). The V gene lost 4 bases and the J gene lost 7 bases, with 10 bases spanning the gap. The CDR3 region has the DNA TGTGCCTGGAACCGGCAGAGCGGGGAGCTGTTTTTT. It specifies CAWNRQSGELFF.

The J gene is TRBJ1-6, the V gene TRBV30; 7 positions match TRBD1. This CDR3 comprises 15 residues. The V segment lost 0 bases and the J segment 8 bases; nucleotides outside the gene matches: 7. Germline V lookup: CDR1 GTSNPN, CDR2 SVGIG (reference sequence). The CDR3 DNA reads TGTGCCTGGAGTGTACTGGGAACAGGGGATTCACCCCTCCACTTT. Encoded protein: CAWSVLGTGDSPLHF.

V usage is TRBV5-4 and J usage is TRBJ2-5; possible D gene TRBD2, 5 bases. The V end lost 0 bases, the J end lost 5 bases, and 14 bases lay between the germline ends. In germline, CDR1 is SGHNT, CDR2 YYREEE (reference sequence). This CDR3 contains 15 residues. The CDR3 coding sequence is TGTGCCAGCAGCTTGGCCGGACTTACGGTTGAGACCCAGTACTTC. This sequence encodes CASSLAGLTVETQYF.

The chain couples TRBV7-2 to TRBJ2-1, with TRBD1 identical over 9 bases. The CDR3 totals 14 residues. The germline gives CDR1 SGHTA, CDR2 FQGNSA. Trimming took 8 bases from V and 9 from J; bases not matched to a gene: 11. The CDR3, as DNA: TGTGCCAGCCGGCCGGGACAGGGTTTGAGTGAGCAGTTCTTC. Residues: CASRPGQGLSEQFF.

The genes are TRBV6-6 and TRBJ1-5, with D possibly matching TRBD1 (5 bases). CDR1 and CDR2 (germline): MNHNY, SVGAGI (reference sequence). With 2 bases removed from V and 0 bases from J, the gap between germline ends came to 11 bases. The CDR3 consists of 16 residues. The CDR3 here is CASSYGWGSSNQPQHF. The CDR3 bases are TGTGCCAGCAGTTACGGTTGGGGGTCTAGCAATCAGCCCCAGCATTTT.

V and J are TRBV25-1 and TRBJ1-4; 12 bases align to TRBD1. Per germline, CDR1 MGHDK and CDR2 SYGVNS. Germline trimming cut 3 bases from V and 7 bases from J; bases unmatched to any gene: 12. CDR3 length: 18 residues. The CDR3 loop is CASSDWDRGHLVGEKLFF. CDR3 nucleotides: TGTGCCAGCAGTGATTGGGACAGGGGGCATTTGGTCGGTGAAAAACTGTTTTTT.

The chain couples TRBV20-1 to TRBJ2-1; D not certain. The germline V and J ends were trimmed by 3 bases and 12 bases, with 12 bases remaining between them. Per germline, CDR1 DFQATT and CDR2 SNEGSKA (reference sequence). The CDR3 length is 11 residues. The CDR3 nucleotides read TGCAGTGCTAGTCTGCAGATGGGGCAGTTCTTC. Its protein is CSASLQMGQFF.

This clone was seen just once. V usage is TRBV5-6 and J usage is TRBJ2-3; D may correspond to TRBD1 or TRBD2 (6 bases each). V shed 6 bases and J shed 4 bases, with 15 bases lying between them. CDR1 SGHDT and CDR2 YYEEEE come from the germline V gene. The CDR3 length is 14 residues. The CDR3 sequence: CASTPPRGADTQYF. DNA for the CDR3: TGTGCCAGCACCCCTCCGAGGGGGGCAGATACGCAGTATTTT.

This clone was counted once. This rearrangement joins TRBV7-8 to TRBJ2-2, with TRBD1 matching over 8 bases. Trimming took 5 bases from V and 6 from J; bases not matched to a gene: 11. The CDR3 has 16 residues. Germline V gene lookup returns CDR1 SGHVS and CDR2 FQNEAQ. In DNA form, the CDR3 reads TGTGCCAGCAGCCGGCGGGACAGGTCCTCTGCCGGGGAGCTGTTTTTT. Protein sequence: CASSRRDRSSAGELFF.

This clone came up once. CDR3 in amino acids: CASRLERFAEAFF. The CDR3 DNA is TGTGCCTCCAGACTTGAGAGATTCGCTGAAGCTTTCTTT. The V gene is TRBV30, the J gene TRBJ1-1; D uncertain. V was shortened by 7 bases and J by 6 bases, with 18 bases between the two germline ends. Germline CDR1 and CDR2: GTSNPN and SVGIG (reference sequence). The CDR3 extends over 13 amino acids.

V gene TRBV7-2 combines with J gene TRBJ1-4; D might be TRBD1 (5 bases). The CDR3 runs 17 residues. Looked up from germline, CDR1 is SGHTA and CDR2 is FQGNSA. Deletions cut 0 bases from V and 0 bases from J, with 11 bases between. The CDR3 spells CASSLAPDSSTNEKLFF. The DNA of the CDR3 is TGTGCCAGCAGCTTAGCTCCCGACAGCTCAACTAATGAAAAACTGTTTTTT.